This is a list of T cell receptor beta chains from one sample in a study of blood T cell repertoires in COVID-19. Produced via immunoSEQ multiplex PCR; TCRdb's table is partial and in-frame only. The repertoire holds 400,000 to 450,000 clones, with less than 95% as singletons. Sequenced sample: PBMCs or T cells enriched from blood (not recorded which). Source of these receptors: a young man who had recovered from COVID-19. The CDR3 runs from the conserved cysteine through the conserved F or W. The order of the fields is D gene, V gene, clone size, J gene, CDR3 protein, CDR3 DNA. A D gene is named only where the DNA matches it firmly. Where a row states a size, it is once, few, many or the class of an expanded clone; other rows omit it.

>-|TRBV7-8|-|TRBJ1-2
CASSLEGARDYYGYTF
TGTGCCAGCAGCTTAGAAGGGGCTCGGGACTACTATGGCTACACCTTC
>TRBD1|TRBV4-1|-|TRBJ2-3
CASSRQGTSTDTQYF
TGCGCCAGCAGCAGACAGGGTACTAGCACAGATACGCAGTATTTT
>-|TRBV27|-|TRBJ2-7
CASSSQTGSAYEQYF
TGTGCCAGCAGTTCTCAAACAGGGTCTGCCTACGAGCAGTACTTC
>TRBD2|TRBV5-1|once|TRBJ2-1
CASSLAGEGNEQFF
TGCGCCAGCAGCCTAGCGGGAGAGGGAAATGAGCAGTTCTTC
>-|TRBV3-1/TRBV3-2|-|TRBJ1-4
CASSQARNEKLFF
TGTGCCAGCAGCCAAGCCCGGAATGAAAAACTGTTTTTT
>-|TRBV5-1|-|TRBJ1-1
CASSLASGMNTEAFF
TGCGCCAGCAGCTTGGCCTCGGGGATGAACACTGAAGCTTTCTTT
>TRBD1|TRBV18|-|TRBJ2-4
CASSPRQGSLPKNIQYF
TGTGCCAGCTCACCAAGACAGGGATCCCTACCCAAAAACATTCAGTACTTC
>TRBD1|TRBV9|-|TRBJ2-1
CASSVPSGQGPKVREGTYNEQFF
TGTGCCAGCAGCGTACCGTCGGGACAGGGGCCCAAAGTTCGGGAGGGCACCTACAATGAGCAGTTCTTC
>-|TRBV20-1|-|TRBJ1-4
CSAPSGEKLFF
TGCAGTGCCCCGTCAGGGGAAAAACTGTTTTTT
>-|TRBV7-9|-|TRBJ2-2
CASSPRGSGNTGELFF
TGTGCCAGCAGCCCCCGGGGTAGCGGGAACACCGGGGAGCTGTTTTTT
>TRBD1|TRBV10-3|-|TRBJ1-6
CAISTDRDNSPLHF
TGTGCCATCAGTACGGACAGGGATAATTCACCCCTCCACTTT
>-|TRBV11-3|-|TRBJ1-5
CASSLGGRAGNQPQHF
TGTGCCAGCAGCTTAGGCGGCAGGGCGGGCAATCAGCCCCAGCATTTT
>TRBD1|TRBV9|-|TRBJ1-2
CASSARTGSLEYGYTF
TGTGCCAGCAGCGCCCGGACAGGAAGTTTAGAGTATGGCTACACCTTC
>-|TRBV5-1|-|TRBJ1-2
CASSSAQGDYGYTF
TGCGCCAGCAGCTCTGCCCAGGGTGACTATGGCTACACCTTC
>-|TRBV4-2|-|TRBJ1-5
CASSQDHTGFVPQHF
TGTGCCAGCAGCCAAGATCATACGGGGTTCGTGCCCCAGCATTTT
>TRBD2|TRBV7-2|-|TRBJ2-1
CASSYSGTTLYNEQFF
TGTGCCAGCAGCTATTCCGGGACTACGCTCTACAATGAGCAGTTCTTC
>-|TRBV28|once|TRBJ1-2
CASKDAAGVYGYTF
TGTGCCAGCAAAGATGCAGCGGGGGTCTATGGCTACACCTTC
>-|TRBV12-5|-|TRBJ1-6
CASGLGNGNSPLHF
TGTGCTAGTGGTTTGGGCAACGGGAATTCACCCCTCCACTTT
>-|TRBV10-3|-|TRBJ2-7
CAISATERNPYEQYF
TGTGCCATCAGTGCCACGGAGCGGAACCCTTACGAGCAGTACTTC
>-|TRBV2|-|TRBJ1-1
CATSAGGNTEAFF
TGTGCCACTAGCGCAGGCGGGAACACTGAAGCTTTCTTT
>TRBD1|TRBV7-9|-|TRBJ1-6
CASSLGTGGPSPLHF
TGTGCCAGCAGCCTCGGGACAGGGGGCCCGTCACCCCTCCACTTT
>-|TRBV5-1|-|TRBJ2-3
CASSLAGGPSITDTQYF
TGCGCCAGCAGCTTGGCCGGGGGTCCCAGCATTACAGATACGCAGTATTTT